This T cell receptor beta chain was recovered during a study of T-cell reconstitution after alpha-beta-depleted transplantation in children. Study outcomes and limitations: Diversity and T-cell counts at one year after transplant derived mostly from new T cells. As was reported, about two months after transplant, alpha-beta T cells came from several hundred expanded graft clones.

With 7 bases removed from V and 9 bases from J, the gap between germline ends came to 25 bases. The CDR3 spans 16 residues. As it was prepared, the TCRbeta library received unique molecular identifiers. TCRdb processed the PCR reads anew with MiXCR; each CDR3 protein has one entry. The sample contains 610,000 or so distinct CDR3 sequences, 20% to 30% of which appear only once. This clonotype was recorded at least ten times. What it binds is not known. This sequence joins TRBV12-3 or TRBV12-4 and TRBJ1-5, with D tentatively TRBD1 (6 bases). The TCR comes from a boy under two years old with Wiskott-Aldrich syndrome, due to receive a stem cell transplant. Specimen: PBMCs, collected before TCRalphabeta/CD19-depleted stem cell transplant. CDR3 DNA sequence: TGTGCCAGCACCATAACAACCGGGACACACTCACGGCCCCAGCATTTT. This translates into CASTITTGTHSRPQHF.